This T cell receptor (beta chain) originates from a study of cytomegalovirus exposure and HLA in healthy donors. Study as a whole: Membership in the Caucasian-associated ancestry cluster was found for 81% of approximately 430 genotyped donors. Study outcomes and limitations: It was in a later analysis that TCR association rates were seen to vary by HLA locus, highest for DRB1 and lowest for HLA-C. Associated with cytomegalovirus, according to the listing, were around 160 TCR beta chains.

Note on this clone: Its antigen is undetermined.

With 60 Vbeta and 13 Jbeta primers, the PCR was carried out. TCRdb's table, derived via immunoSEQ multiplex PCR, lists solely in-frame clones and lacks some. The repertoire holds 98,000 or so clones, with less than 85% as singletons. The clonotype originates from a woman aged 18-30 years in good health and CMV-seropositive. The sequenced material came from PBMCs.

CDR3 sequence (DNA): TGTGCCAGCAGTCCCGGGACAGACTATGGCTACACCTTC. It encodes CASSPGTDYGYTF. The chain is built from TRBV16 and TRBJ1-2, with 7 nucleotides matching TRBD1. Germline values: CDR1 KGHSY, CDR2 FQNENV. This CDR3 region has 13 residues. V dropped 6 bases and J dropped 3; count of bases not matched to a gene: 4. Based on the CDR3 plus reference TRBV16 and TRBJ1-2, the full variable domain is GEEVAQTPKHLVRGEGQKAKLYCAPIKGHSYVFWYQQVLKNEFKFLISFQNENVFDETGMPKERFSAKCLPNSPCSLEIQATKLEDSAVYFCASSPGTDYGYTFGSGTRLTVV.